Shown below are 30 T cell receptor beta chains from a single sample sequenced in a study of blood T cells in healthy people across ages. A sample-barcoded 5' primer and a J-beta primer mix were used in a second PCR of roughly 6 to 11 cycles. TCRdb itself ran the 5' RACE reads through MiXCR, one entry per CDR3 protein. The sample holds about 680,000 distinct CDR3 sequences, approximately 50% seen once. The specimen sequenced was blood. These receptors were collected from a woman aged 55-75 years in good health.

This rearrangement joins TRBV27 to TRBJ2-7, with D unclear. Trimming shortened V by 8 bases and J by 1 base, and 6 bases separated the two germline ends. This CDR3 comprises 11 residues. Germline CDR1 is MNHEY and CDR2 is SMNVEV (reference sequence). The CDR3 DNA reads TGTGCCAGCGGGTTTTCCTACGAGCAGTACTTC. Its translation: CASGFSYEQYF.

V and J are TRBV4-2 and TRBJ2-6, with D perhaps matching TRBD1 (6 bases). The CDR3 is 18 amino acids. Germline CDR1 and CDR2: LGHNA and YNFKEQ. V dropped 0 bases and J dropped 2 bases, with 14 bases sitting between them. The CDR3 reads CASSQEGLGATGANVLTF. DNA for the CDR3: TGTGCCAGCAGCCAAGAGGGCTTGGGGGCGACTGGGGCCAACGTCCTGACTTTC.

This clonotype was counted a few times. The chain couples TRBV7-2 to TRBJ2-5, with a tentative D call TRBD1 (5 bases). CDR1 is SGHTA, CDR2 FQGNSA, per germline. This CDR3 has 15 residues. V was trimmed by 7 bases and J by 5 bases, leaving 20 bases between them. In DNA form, the CDR3 reads TGTGCCAGCACCTTTTGGGGCAGGGCAGGGGAGACCCAGTACTTC. As protein: CASTFWGRAGETQYF.

The V call is TRBV7-2, the J call TRBJ2-5; TRBD1 agrees at 7 bases. J was trimmed by 7 bases and V by 5 bases; bases with no gene match: 7. The CDR3 loop spans 13 amino acids. Germline CDR1 reads SGHTA; CDR2 reads FQGNSA. The CDR3 DNA is TGTGCCAGCAGCGATGACAGGGCCTGGACCCAGTACTTC. Residues: CASSDDRAWTQYF. Combining the CDR3 with reference TRBV7-2 and TRBJ2-5 gives the whole variable domain GAGVSQSPSNKVTEKGKDVELRCDPISGHTALYWYRQSLGQGLEFLIYFQGNSAPDKSGLPSDRFSAERTGGSVSTLTIQRTQQEDSAVYLCASSDDRAWTQYFGPGTRLLVL.

The chain has TRBV24-1 and TRBJ2-5; D perhaps matches TRBD2 (5 bases). The end of the DNA fits TRBJ2-7 better, so the J call may be wrong. Germline V CDR1 and CDR2: KGHDR, SFDVKD. The CDR3 totals 13 residues. The CDR3 DNA sequence: TGTGCCACCAGTGAACCCGGGACCTACGAGCAGTACTTC. This encodes CATSEPGTYEQYF.

This rearrangement joins TRBV20-1 to TRBJ1-5; 7 positions match TRBD1. J was trimmed by 0 bases and V by 7 bases; bases with no gene match: 3. The CDR3 extends over 13 amino acids. CDR1 and CDR2 from the germline V gene are DFQATT and SNEGSKA (reference sequence). The chain's CDR3 is CSGQGYSNQPQHF. Written as DNA, the CDR3 is TGCAGTGGACAGGGCTATAGCAATCAGCCCCAGCATTTT.

This chain uses TRBV3-1 with TRBJ2-5, with 12 bases matching TRBD2. The CDR3 consists of 16 residues. Per germline, CDR1 LGHDT and CDR2 YNNKEL (reference sequence). J lost 11 bases, V lost 4 bases, and 14 bases had no gene match. Here the CDR3 DNA reads TGTGCCAGCAGCCCCCCGGGACTAGCGGGTCACAATGAGCAGTACTTC. Amino acid sequence: CASSPPGLAGHNEQYF.

This clonotype was seen only a few times. The chain has TRBV4-1 and TRBJ2-1, with TRBD2 matching 8 bases. The germline CDR1 and CDR2 sequences are MGHRA and YSYEKL. This CDR3 comprises 12 residues. The V and J ends lost 5 bases and 11 bases, in that order; junction bases with no gene match: 5. CDR3 protein: CASSFNSGKQFF. The DNA for the CDR3 is TGCGCCAGCAGCTTTAATAGCGGGAAGCAGTTCTTC.

The J gene is TRBJ1-1, the V gene TRBV12-3 or TRBV12-4, with D maybe TRBD1 (5 bases). The V and J ends lost 5 bases and 5 bases respectively, with 15 bases between them. The CDR3 loop spans 14 amino acids. CDR3 sequence reads: CASSPAGGGTEAFF. The DNA of the CDR3 is TGTGCCAGCAGTCCGGCCGGGGGTGGTACTGAAGCTTTCTTT.

The V gene is TRBV28, the J gene TRBJ2-3, with D uncertain. This CDR3 has 13 amino acids. The ends were cut back, 5 bases at V and 6 bases at J, with 12 bases in the middle. Germline V CDR1 and CDR2: MDHEN, SYDVKM. The CDR3 coding sequence is TGTGCCAGCAGTCCTCGGGCATGGGATACGCAGTATTTT. Amino acids: CASSPRAWDTQYF.

V is TRBV24-1 and J is TRBJ2-6, with 7 bases identical to TRBD1. V gave up 10 bases and J gave up 1 base; unmatched junction bases: 15. The CDR3 consists of 18 residues. CDR1 is KGHDR and CDR2 is SFDVKD in the germline V gene. CDR3 sequence reads: CATSRWTGRDSGANVLTF. CDR3 in DNA: TGTGCCACATCACGTTGGACAGGCCGGGATTCTGGGGCCAACGTCCTGACTTTC.

The J gene is TRBJ1-2, the V gene TRBV11-2; D not resolved. The CDR3 covers 14 residues. Trimming took 2 bases from V and 2 from J, leaving 9 bases between them. CDR1 and CDR2 (germline): SGHAT, FQNNGV. As DNA, the CDR3 is TGTGCCAGCAGCTTAAAGGTCATGAACTATGGCTACACCTTC. As protein: CASSLKVMNYGYTF.

This clonotype came up once. V gene TRBV10-3 combines with J gene TRBJ2-1; TRBD1 aligns across 9 bases. The J call may be in error: the DNA end matches TRBJ2-7 better. The CDR3 extends over 15 amino acids. CDR1 is ENHRY, CDR2 SYGVKD, per germline. The CDR3 reads CAISATGGGYNEQYF. The CDR3 DNA sequence: TGTGCCATCAGTGCCACAGGGGGCGGATACAATGAGCAGTACTTC.

A note on this clonotype: A much larger clone is a single base away; this may be a read error. V usage is TRBV7-3 and J usage is TRBJ1-1; weak D call: TRBD1 (6 bases). This CDR3 is built from 14 residues. Germline V CDR1 and CDR2: SGHTA, FQGTGA. The CDR3 sequence: CASSLLGGNAEAFF. For the CDR3, the DNA is TGTGCCAGCAGCTTATTAGGGGGGAACGCTGAAGCTTTCTTT.

This chain uses TRBV12-3 or TRBV12-4 with TRBJ2-1; no definite D call. V lost 1 base and J lost 5, with 12 bases in between. The CDR3 is 15 residues long. CDR3 region: CASSLGAGPNNEQFF. For the CDR3, the DNA is TGTGCCAGCAGTTTAGGGGCTGGCCCCAACAATGAGCAGTTCTTC.

In this sample, this clonotype turned up a few times. The chain is built from TRBV7-2 and TRBJ2-7, with 11 positions matching TRBD1. This CDR3 region has 16 residues. Germline V lookup: CDR1 SGHTA, CDR2 FQGNSA. Losses at the gene ends were 1 base for V and 3 bases for J; bases not matched to a gene: 5. CDR3 loop: CASSLVGTGGNYEQYF. In nucleotides, the CDR3 is TGTGCCAGCAGCTTAGTGGGGACAGGGGGTAACTACGAGCAGTACTTC.

Only a few counts were recorded for this clonotype. J is TRBJ2-7 and V is TRBV7-2, with 8 nucleotides matching TRBD1. CDR3 length: 15 residues. J was trimmed by 6 bases and V by 5 bases; bases with no gene match: 12. Germline values: CDR1 SGHTA, CDR2 FQGNSA. The CDR3: CASSTQGGLRSEQYF. In DNA form, the CDR3 reads TGTGCCAGCAGCACACAGGGGGGATTACGGTCCGAGCAGTACTTC.

This clonotype was detected ten times or more. The rearrangement uses TRBV7-2 and TRBJ2-7; D unclear. Trimming stripped 1 base from V and 3 bases from J, with 7 bases between. The CDR3 has 13 residues. Germline V gene lookup returns CDR1 SGHTA and CDR2 FQGNSA. CDR3 region: CASSLGQVYEQYF. CDR3 coding DNA: TGTGCCAGCAGCTTAGGCCAGGTCTACGAGCAGTACTTC.

This clonotype was detected only a few times. The J gene is TRBJ2-1, the V gene TRBV6-5; D is unclear. V lost 7 bases and J 7 bases, leaving 20 bases between the germline ends. Germline assignment: CDR1 MNHEY and CDR2 SVGAGI. This CDR3 is built from 15 residues. CDR3 region: CASTPTKLGRNEQFF. CDR3 DNA: TGTGCCAGCACCCCGACCAAACTGGGCAGGAATGAGCAGTTCTTC.

This clonotype appeared a few times. This chain joins TRBV3-1 and TRBJ2-3; D tentatively fits TRBD1 or TRBD2 (5 bases each). The CDR3 contains 19 residues. Germline V gene sequence: CDR1 LGHDT, CDR2 YNNKEL (reference sequence). V lost 0 bases to trimming and J lost 6 bases, with 25 bases between them. The CDR3 nucleotides are TGTGCCAGCAGCCAAGATCTGCCCCGGGGCAAGGCCAGCCGTGATACGCAGTATTTT. It encodes CASSQDLPRGKASRDTQYF.

This clonotype was seen only a few times. The chain couples TRBV29-1 to TRBJ2-1, with 11 bases that match TRBD2. CDR3 length equals 19 residues. Germline V CDR1 and CDR2: SQVTM, ANQGSEA. The V segment lost 5 bases and the J segment 0 bases; nucleotides outside the gene matches: 15. The CDR3 nucleotides read TGCAGCGTTCCCTCACTAGCGGGAGTTGGGCGAGGCTCCTACAATGAGCAGTTCTTC. It translates to CSVPSLAGVGRGSYNEQFF.

J is TRBJ2-2 and V is TRBV5-5; D not resolved. CDR1 SGHKS and CDR2 YYEKEE come from the germline V gene (reference sequence). This CDR3 has 12 residues. V lost 1 base to trimming and J lost 5 bases, with 3 bases between them. CDR3 in DNA: TGTGCCAGCAGCTTGTTAACCGGGGAGCTGTTTTTT. It encodes CASSLLTGELFF. The whole variable domain, filled in from reference TRBV5-5 and TRBJ2-2, reads DAGVTQSPTHLIKTRGQQVTLRCSPISGHKSVSWYQQVLGQGPQFIFQYYEKEERGRGNFPDRFSARQFPNYSSELNVNALLLGDSALYLCASSLLTGELFFGEGSRLTVL.

V and J are TRBV7-2 and TRBJ2-5; 8 bases line up with TRBD1. The CDR3 is 15 residues long. CDR1 is SGHTA and CDR2 is FQGNSA in the germline V gene. Unmatched junction bases numbered 12, after V lost 1 base and J lost 11 bases. The CDR3 region has the DNA TGTGCCAGCAGCTTAGGCAGGGGGCTTATTTATGAGCAGTACTTC. It specifies CASSLGRGLIYEQYF. Full variable domain (remainder filled in from reference TRBV7-2 and TRBJ2-5): GAGVSQSPSNKVTEKGKDVELRCDPISGHTALYWYRQSLGQGLEFLIYFQGNSAPDKSGLPSDRFSAERTGGSVSTLTIQRTQQEDSAVYLCASSLGRGLIYEQYFGPGTRLLVL.

A few counts support this clonotype. The V call is TRBV6-2 or TRBV6-3, the J call TRBJ2-1, with D unclear. The CDR3 loop spans 12 amino acids. From germline, CDR1 is MNHEY and CDR2 SVGEGT. V was clipped by 9 bases and J by 7 bases, with 13 bases between them. CDR3 sequence (DNA): TGTGCCAGTAGAGGCACAAAAAATGAGCAGTTCTTC. It yields the protein CASRGTKNEQFF.

This clonotype was detected only a few times. The chain combines TRBV20-1 with TRBJ2-7; D is perhaps TRBD2 (5 bases). V lost 6 bases, J lost 3 bases, and 18 bases lay in between. The CDR3 is 14 residues long. Germline V lookup: CDR1 DFQATT, CDR2 SNEGSKA (reference sequence). DNA of the CDR3: TGCAGTGCAGCTGCCCAGGTGGAGGTCTACGAGCAGTACTTC. Protein: CSAAAQVEVYEQYF.

As for this clonotype: At one boundary the junction diverges from the germline segment, which might be a read error. The chain joins TRBV6-5 to TRBJ2-1; D might be TRBD2 (5 bases). The CDR3 has 12 amino acids. In germline, CDR1 is MNHEY, CDR2 SVGAGI. The CDR3 DNA reads as TGTGCCTCGACAAGGAACACCGGGGAGCTGTTCTTC. Translated: CASTRNTGELFF.

The chain recombines TRBV28 with TRBJ2-4; TRBD1 matches 8 bases. Germline V gene data show CDR1 as MDHEN and CDR2 as SYDVKM. The CDR3 has 17 residues. J gave up 3 bases and V 3 bases, and 10 bases lay outside the gene matches. CDR3 nucleotides: TGTGCCAGCAGTTTCACCGGGACAGGAAATTACAAAAACATTCAGTACTTC. Translation gives CASSFTGTGNYKNIQYF.

This sequence joins TRBV7-2 and TRBJ2-7; the D is unclear. V gave up 1 base and J gave up 0 bases, with 13 bases separating them. The germline CDR1 and CDR2 sequences are SGHTA and FQGNSA. CDR3 length: 16 residues. CDR3 sequence (DNA): TGTGCCAGCAGCTTAGTGGGCGGACCGAGCTCCTACGAGCAGTACTTC. It yields the protein CASSLVGGPSSYEQYF.

This clonotype turned up a few times. This clone may be a read error of a much larger clone one base away. This chain connects TRBV7-2 to TRBJ1-1; 7 nucleotides agree with TRBD1. From germline, CDR1 is SGHTA and CDR2 FQGNSA. Trimming took 5 bases from V and 5 from J; bases not matched to a gene: 8. This CDR3 is built from 14 residues. The chain's CDR3 is CASSASGGWTEAFF. DNA for the CDR3: TGTGCCAGCAGCGCCTCAGGGGGATGGACTGAAGCTTTCTTT.

This clonotype was recorded a few times. The V gene is TRBV7-9, the J gene TRBJ2-5, with 14 nucleotides matching TRBD2. The J call may be mistaken, given a closer DNA end match to TRBJ2-7. The CDR3 extends over 15 amino acids. CDR1 and CDR2 from the germline V gene are SEHNR and FQNEAQ (reference sequence). The CDR3 region is CASSLGLAGVHEQYF. As DNA, the CDR3 is TGTGCCAGCAGCTTGGGACTAGCGGGAGTACACGAGCAGTACTTC.